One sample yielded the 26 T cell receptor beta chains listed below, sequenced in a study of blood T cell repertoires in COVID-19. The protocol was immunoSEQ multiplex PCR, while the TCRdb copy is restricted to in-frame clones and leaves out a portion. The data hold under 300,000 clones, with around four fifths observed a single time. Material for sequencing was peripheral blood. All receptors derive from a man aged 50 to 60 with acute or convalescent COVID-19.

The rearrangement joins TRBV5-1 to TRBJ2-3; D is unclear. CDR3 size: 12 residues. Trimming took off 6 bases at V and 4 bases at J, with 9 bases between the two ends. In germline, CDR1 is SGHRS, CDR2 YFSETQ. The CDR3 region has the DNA TGCGCCAGCACCCTCAGTGCAGATACGCAGTATTTT. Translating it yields CASTLSADTQYF.

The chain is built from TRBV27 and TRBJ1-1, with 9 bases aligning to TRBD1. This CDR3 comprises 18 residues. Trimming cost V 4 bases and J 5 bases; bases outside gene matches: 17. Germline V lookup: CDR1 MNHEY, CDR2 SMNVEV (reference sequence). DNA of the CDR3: TGTGCCAGCAGTTACAGGGGGCCCAGGGATTGGGGAAGGACTGAAGCTTTCTTT. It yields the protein CASSYRGPRDWGRTEAFF.

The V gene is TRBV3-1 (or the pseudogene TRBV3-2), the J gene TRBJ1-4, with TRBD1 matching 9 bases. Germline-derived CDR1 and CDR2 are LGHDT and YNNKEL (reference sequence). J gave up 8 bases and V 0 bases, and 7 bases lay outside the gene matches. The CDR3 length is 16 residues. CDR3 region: CASSQDIGTGLEKLFF. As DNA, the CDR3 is TGTGCCAGCAGCCAAGATATTGGGACAGGGCTAGAAAAACTGTTTTTT.

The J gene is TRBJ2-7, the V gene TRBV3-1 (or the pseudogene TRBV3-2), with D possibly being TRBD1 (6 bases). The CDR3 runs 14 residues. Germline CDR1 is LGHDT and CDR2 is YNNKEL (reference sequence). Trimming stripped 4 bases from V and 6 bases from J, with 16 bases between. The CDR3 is CASSPHHKGVEQYF. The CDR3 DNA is TGTGCCAGCAGCCCGCACCATAAGGGGGTCGAGCAGTACTTC.

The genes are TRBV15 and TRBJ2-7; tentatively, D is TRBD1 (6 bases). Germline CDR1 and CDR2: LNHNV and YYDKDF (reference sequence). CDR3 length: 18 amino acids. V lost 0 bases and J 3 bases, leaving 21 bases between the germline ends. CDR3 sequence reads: CATSRDPSPGTSHYEQYF. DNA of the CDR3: TGTGCCACCAGCAGAGACCCGTCCCCCGGGACAAGCCACTACGAGCAGTACTTC.

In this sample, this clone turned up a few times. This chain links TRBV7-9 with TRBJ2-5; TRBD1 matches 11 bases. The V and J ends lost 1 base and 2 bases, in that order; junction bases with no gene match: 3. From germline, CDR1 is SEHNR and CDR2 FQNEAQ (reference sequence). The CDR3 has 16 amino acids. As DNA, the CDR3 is TGTGCCAGCAGCTTAGGGGACAGGGGGATTCAAGAGACCCAGTACTTC. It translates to CASSLGDRGIQETQYF. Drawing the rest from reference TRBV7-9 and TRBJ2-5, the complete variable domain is DTGVSQNPRHKITKRGQNVTFRCDPISEHNRLYWYRQTLGQGPEFLTYFQNEAQLEKSRLLSDRFSAERPKGSFSTLEIQRTEQGDSAMYLCASSLGDRGIQETQYFGPGTRLLVL.

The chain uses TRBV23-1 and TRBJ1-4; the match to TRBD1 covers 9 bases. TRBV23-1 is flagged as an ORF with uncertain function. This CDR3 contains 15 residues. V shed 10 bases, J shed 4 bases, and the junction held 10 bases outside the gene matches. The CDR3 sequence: CAMPGTGRVNEKLFF. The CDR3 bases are TGCGCCATGCCCGGGACAGGGCGAGTTAATGAAAAACTGTTTTTT.

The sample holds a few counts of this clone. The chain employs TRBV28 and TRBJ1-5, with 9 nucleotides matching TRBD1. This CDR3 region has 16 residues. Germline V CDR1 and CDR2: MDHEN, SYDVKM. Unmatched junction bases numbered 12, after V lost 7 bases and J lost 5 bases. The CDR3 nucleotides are TGTGCCAGCACCCCCGTTCGGACAGGGGCGGATCAGCCCCAGCATTTT. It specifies CASTPVRTGADQPQHF.

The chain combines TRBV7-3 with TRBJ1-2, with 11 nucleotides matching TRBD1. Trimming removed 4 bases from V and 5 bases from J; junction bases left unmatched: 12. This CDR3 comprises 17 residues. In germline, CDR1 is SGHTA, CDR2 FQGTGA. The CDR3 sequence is CASSSTGTGGIEYGYTF. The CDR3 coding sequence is TGTGCCAGCAGCTCCACCGGGACAGGGGGTATAGAGTATGGCTACACCTTC.

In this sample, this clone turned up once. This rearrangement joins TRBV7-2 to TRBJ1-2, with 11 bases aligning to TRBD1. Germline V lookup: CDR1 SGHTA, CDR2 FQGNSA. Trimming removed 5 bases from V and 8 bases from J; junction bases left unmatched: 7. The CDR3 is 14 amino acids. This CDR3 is CASSMDRGRGGYTF. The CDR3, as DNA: TGTGCCAGCAGCATGGACAGGGGGCGCGGGGGCTACACCTTC.

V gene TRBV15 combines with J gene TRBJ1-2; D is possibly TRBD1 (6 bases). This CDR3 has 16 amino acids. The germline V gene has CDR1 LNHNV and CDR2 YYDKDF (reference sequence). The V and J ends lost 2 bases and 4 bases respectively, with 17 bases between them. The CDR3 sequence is CATSRPGTHFLYGYTF. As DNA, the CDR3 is TGTGCCACCAGCAGACCCGGGACACATTTTCTCTATGGCTACACCTTC.

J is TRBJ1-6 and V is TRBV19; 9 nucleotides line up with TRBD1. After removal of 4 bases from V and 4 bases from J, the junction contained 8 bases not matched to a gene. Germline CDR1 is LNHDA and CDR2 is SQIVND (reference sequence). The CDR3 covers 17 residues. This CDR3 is CASSTGQGVPYNSPLHF. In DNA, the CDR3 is TGTGCCAGTAGTACGGGACAGGGCGTCCCTTATAATTCACCCCTCCACTTT.

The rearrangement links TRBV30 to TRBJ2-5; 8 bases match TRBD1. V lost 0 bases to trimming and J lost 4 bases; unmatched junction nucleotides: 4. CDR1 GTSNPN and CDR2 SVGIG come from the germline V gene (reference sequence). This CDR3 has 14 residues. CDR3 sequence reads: CAWSVQGAGETQYF. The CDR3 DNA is TGTGCCTGGAGTGTCCAGGGGGCCGGAGAGACCCAGTACTTC. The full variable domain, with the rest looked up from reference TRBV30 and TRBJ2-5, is SQTIHQWPATLVQPVGSPLSLECTVEGTSNPNLYWYRQAAGRGLQLLFYSVGIGQISSEVPQNLSASRPQDRQFILSSKKLLLSDSGFYLCAWSVQGAGETQYFGPGTRLLVL.

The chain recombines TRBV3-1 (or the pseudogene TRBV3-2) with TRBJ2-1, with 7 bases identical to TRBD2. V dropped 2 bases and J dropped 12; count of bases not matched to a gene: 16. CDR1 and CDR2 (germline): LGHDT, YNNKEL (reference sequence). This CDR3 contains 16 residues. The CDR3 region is CASSQRDYTYNDGQFF. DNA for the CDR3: TGTGCCAGCAGCCAACGGGACTACACTTACAATGATGGGCAGTTCTTC.

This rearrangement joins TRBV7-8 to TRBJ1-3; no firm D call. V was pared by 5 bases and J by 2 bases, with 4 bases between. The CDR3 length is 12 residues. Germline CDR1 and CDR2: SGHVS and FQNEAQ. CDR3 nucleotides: TGTGCCAGCAGCGAGCCTGGAAACACCATATATTTT. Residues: CASSEPGNTIYF.

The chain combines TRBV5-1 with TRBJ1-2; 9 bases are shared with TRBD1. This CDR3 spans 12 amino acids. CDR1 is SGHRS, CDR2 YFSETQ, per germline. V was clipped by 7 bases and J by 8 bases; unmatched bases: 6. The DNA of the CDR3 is TGCGCCAGCGCCCTCGGGACAGGGGGCTACACCTTC. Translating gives CASALGTGGYTF.

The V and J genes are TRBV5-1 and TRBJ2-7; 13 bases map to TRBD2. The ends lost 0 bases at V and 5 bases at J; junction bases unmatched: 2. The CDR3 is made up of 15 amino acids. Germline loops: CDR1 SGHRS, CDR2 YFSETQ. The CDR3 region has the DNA TGCGCCAGCAGCTTGGGGACTAGCGGGAGCAACGAGCAGTACTTC. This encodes CASSLGTSGSNEQYF. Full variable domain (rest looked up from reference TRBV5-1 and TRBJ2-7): KAGVTQTPRYLIKTRGQQVTLSCSPISGHRSVSWYQQTPGQGLQFLFEYFSETQRNKGNFPGRFSGRQFSNSRSEMNVSTLELGDSALYLCASSLGTSGSNEQYFGPGTRLTVT.

Written as DNA, the CDR3 is TGTGCCAGCAGTAACCCGGGACAGGGTATTCAGCAGTACTTC. Residues: CASSNPGQGIQQYF. V gene TRBV28 combines with J gene TRBJ2-7, with 9 nucleotides matching TRBD1. Germline values: CDR1 MDHEN, CDR2 SYDVKM. Trimming at V came to 5 bases and at J to 8 bases, leaving 10 bases not matched to a gene. The CDR3 is 14 residues long.

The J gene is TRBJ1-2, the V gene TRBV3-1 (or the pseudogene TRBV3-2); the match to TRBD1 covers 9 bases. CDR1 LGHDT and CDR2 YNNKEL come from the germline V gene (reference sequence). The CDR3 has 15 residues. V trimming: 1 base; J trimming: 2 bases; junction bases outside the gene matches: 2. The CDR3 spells CASSQVTGGNYGYTF. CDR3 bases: TGTGCCAGCAGCCAAGTTACAGGGGGCAACTATGGCTACACCTTC.

The CDR3 DNA reads TGTGCCAGCAGTTATATCGGGACAGGGCGTGGGACTGAAGCTTTCTTT. Residues: CASSYIGTGRGTEAFF. This chain joins TRBV6-5 and TRBJ1-1; 9 nucleotides match TRBD1. Germline V lookup: CDR1 MNHEY, CDR2 SVGAGI. This CDR3 is built from 16 residues. After removal of 3 bases from V and 5 bases from J, the junction contained 10 bases not matched to a gene.

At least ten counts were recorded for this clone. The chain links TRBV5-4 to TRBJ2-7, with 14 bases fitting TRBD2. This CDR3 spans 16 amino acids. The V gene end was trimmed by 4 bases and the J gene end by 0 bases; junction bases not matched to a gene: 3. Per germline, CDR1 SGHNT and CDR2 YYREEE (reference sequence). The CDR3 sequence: CASSKGLAGVSYEQYF. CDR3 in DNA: TGTGCCAGCAGCAAGGGACTAGCGGGGGTCTCCTACGAGCAGTACTTC.

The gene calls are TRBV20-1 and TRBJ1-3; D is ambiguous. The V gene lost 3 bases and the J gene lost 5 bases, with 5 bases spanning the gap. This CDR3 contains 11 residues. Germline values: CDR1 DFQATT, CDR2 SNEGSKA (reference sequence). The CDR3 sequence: CSASGRNTIYF. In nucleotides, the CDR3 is TGCAGTGCTAGCGGGAGAAACACCATATATTTT.

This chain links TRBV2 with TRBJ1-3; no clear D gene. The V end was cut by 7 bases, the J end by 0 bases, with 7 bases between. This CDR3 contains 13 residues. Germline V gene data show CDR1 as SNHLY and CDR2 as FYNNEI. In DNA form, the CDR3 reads TGTGCCAGCATCATCAACTCTGGAAACACCATATATTTT. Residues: CASIINSGNTIYF.

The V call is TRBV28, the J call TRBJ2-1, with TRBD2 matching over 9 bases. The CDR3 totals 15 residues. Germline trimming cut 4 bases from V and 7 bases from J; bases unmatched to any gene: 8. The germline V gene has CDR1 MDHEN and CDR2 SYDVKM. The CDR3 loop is CASSSLGTSINEQFF. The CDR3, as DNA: TGTGCCAGCAGTTCGCTCGGGACTAGCATAAATGAGCAGTTCTTC.

CDR3 region: CASNRGPFAFF. The CDR3 DNA reads TGTGCCAGCAATCGGGGTCCCTTCGCTTTCTTT. The V and J genes are TRBV6-5 and TRBJ1-1; D not resolved. This CDR3 has 11 amino acids. Germline CDR1 is MNHEY and CDR2 is SVGAGI. Trimming removed 7 bases from V and 11 bases from J, with 14 bases in between.

CDR3 protein: CASGLVITGTYGYTF. Here the CDR3 DNA reads TGTGCTAGTGGTTTGGTTATTACAGGGACCTATGGCTACACCTTC. V is TRBV12-5 and J is TRBJ1-2; D perhaps matches TRBD1 (6 bases). This CDR3 contains 15 residues. Germline V gives CDR1 LGHNT, CDR2 FRNRAP. V shed 0 bases and J shed 4 bases, with 12 bases lying between them.